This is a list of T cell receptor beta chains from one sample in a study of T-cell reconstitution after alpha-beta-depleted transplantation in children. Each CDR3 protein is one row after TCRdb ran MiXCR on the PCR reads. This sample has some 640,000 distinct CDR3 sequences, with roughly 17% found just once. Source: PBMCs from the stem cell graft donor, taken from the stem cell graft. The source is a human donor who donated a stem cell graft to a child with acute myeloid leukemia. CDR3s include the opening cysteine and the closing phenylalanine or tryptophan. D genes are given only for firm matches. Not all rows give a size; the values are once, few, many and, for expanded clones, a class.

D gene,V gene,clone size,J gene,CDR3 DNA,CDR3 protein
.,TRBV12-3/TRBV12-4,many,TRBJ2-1,TGTGCCATCAGAGAGAGCTCCTACAATGAGCAGTTCTTC,CAIRESSYNEQFF
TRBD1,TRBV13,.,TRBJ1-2,TGTCCCAGCAGCGGACCGGGACAGGGGCCGACGAACTATGGCTACACCTTC,CPSSGPGQGPTNYGYTF
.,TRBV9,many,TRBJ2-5,TGTGCCAGCGGGGGGGGCACTGGCCTCCAAGAGACCCAGTACTTC,CASGGGTGLQETQYF
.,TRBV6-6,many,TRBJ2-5,TGTGCCAGCAGCCAGGGAAAAGAGACCCAGTACTTC,CASSQGKETQYF
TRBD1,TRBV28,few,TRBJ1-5,TGTGCCAGCAGTCCGACAGGGGACAATCAGCCCCAGCATTTT,CASSPTGDNQPQHF
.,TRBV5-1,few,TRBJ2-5,TGCGCCAGCAGCTTACCGGGGCGCGGAGAGACCCAGTACTTC,CASSLPGRGETQYF
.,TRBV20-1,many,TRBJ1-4,TGCAGTGCTAGCCGCGGGGACACCACTAATGAAAAACTGTTTTTT,CSASRGDTTNEKLFF
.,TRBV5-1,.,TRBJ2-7,TGCGCCAGCAGCTATTGGGGGCGCACCTACGAGCAGTACTTC,CASSYWGRTYEQYF
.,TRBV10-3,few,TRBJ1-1,TGTGCCATCAGTGAGTCACTTGAGAACACTGAAGCTTTCTTT,CAISESLENTEAFF
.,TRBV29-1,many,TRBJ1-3,TGCAGCGTTGAGGGGCAGGGGAACACCATATATTTT,CSVEGQGNTIYF
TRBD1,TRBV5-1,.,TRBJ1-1,TGCGCCAGCACCAGGACAGGGACTACTGAAGCTTTCTTT,CASTRTGTTEAFF
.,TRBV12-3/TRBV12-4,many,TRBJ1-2,TGTGCCAGCAGGACCCAGGGCAACTATGGCTACACCTTC,CASRTQGNYGYTF
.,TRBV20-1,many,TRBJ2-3,TGCAGTGCGGAGGCCCTAGCTGCAGATACGCAGTATTTT,CSAEALAADTQYF
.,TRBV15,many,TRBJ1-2,TGTGCCACCAGCAGTGCTTTCGATGATTATGGCTACACCTTC,CATSSAFDDYGYTF
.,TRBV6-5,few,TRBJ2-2,TGTGCCAGCAGTTTTAACGAGGGCCCGGTCACCGGGGAGCTGTTTTTT,CASSFNEGPVTGELFF
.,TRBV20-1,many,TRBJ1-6,TGCAGTGCTAGAGATCGGGACGGCAATTATTCACCCCTCCACTTT,CSARDRDGNYSPLHF
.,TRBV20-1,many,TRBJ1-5,TGCAGTGCTAGGACCCGTGGACGGGATAGCAATCAGCCCCAGCATTTT,CSARTRGRDSNQPQHF
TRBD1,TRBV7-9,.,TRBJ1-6,TGTGCCAGCAAAGGGACAGATTCTCATAATTCACCCCTCCACTTT,CASKGTDSHNSPLHF
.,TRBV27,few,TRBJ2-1,TGTGCCAGCAGTTTATCGGGCTCGGTATTTCAGTTCTTC,CASSLSGSVFQFF
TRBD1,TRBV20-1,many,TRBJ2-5,TGCAGTGCTCCCCGGACAGGGAGAACGGAGACCCAGTACTTC,CSAPRTGRTETQYF
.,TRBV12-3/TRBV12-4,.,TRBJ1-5,TGTGCCAGCAGTTCAAGTGACAATCAGCCCCAGCATTTT,CASSSSDNQPQHF
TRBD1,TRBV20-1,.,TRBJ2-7,TGCAGTGCTACCCTCCCGGGACAGGGCGTCTACGAGCAGTACTTC,CSATLPGQGVYEQYF
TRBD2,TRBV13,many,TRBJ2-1,TGTGCCAGCAGCTCGAGACTAGCCATCCACAATGAGCAGTTCTTC,CASSSRLAIHNEQFF
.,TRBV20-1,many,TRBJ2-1,TGCAGTGCTAAGTGGAGCCCGAATGAGCAGTTCTTC,CSAKWSPNEQFF
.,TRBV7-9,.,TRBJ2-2,TGTGCCAGCGAGGGACGGAACACCGGGGAGCTGTTTTTT,CASEGRNTGELFF
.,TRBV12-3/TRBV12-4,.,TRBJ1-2,TGTGCCAGCAGTTTCCCTGGGGCAGTGCTGGCCGCGGGCTACACCTTC,CASSFPGAVLAAGYTF
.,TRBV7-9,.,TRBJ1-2,TGTGCCAGCAGCTTAGGGGAGGTAGAAAGGAATGGCTACACCTTC,CASSLGEVERNGYTF
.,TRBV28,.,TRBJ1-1,TGTGCCAGCACCCCTAGGCGGGGCGGCGGGAACACTGAAGCTTTCTTT,CASTPRRGGGNTEAFF
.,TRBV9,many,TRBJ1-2,TGTGCCAGCAGCGCCGGGTATGGCTACACCTTC,CASSAGYGYTF
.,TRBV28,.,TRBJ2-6,TGTGCCAGCAGCTTTTTTGGGGCCAACGTCCTGACTTTC,CASSFFGANVLTF
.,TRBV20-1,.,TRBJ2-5,TGCAGTGCTTGCACGACTAGTTCTCCAGAGACCCAGTACTTC,CSACTTSSPETQYF
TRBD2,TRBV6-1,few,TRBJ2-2,TGTGCCAGCAGTGAGGGACTAGCGAGGACCGGGGAGCTGTTTTTT,CASSEGLARTGELFF
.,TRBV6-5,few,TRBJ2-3,TGTGCCAGCAGTTACATCGGTAATCACGGGGGCGCAGATACGCAGTATTTT,CASSYIGNHGGADTQYF
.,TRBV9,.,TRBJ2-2,TGTGCCAGCAGCTCTCCCCCAGGGAGCACCGGGGAGCTGTTTTTT,CASSSPPGSTGELFF
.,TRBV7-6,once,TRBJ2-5,TGTGCCAGCAGGGAGTTAGAAGTCAGCCAAGAGACCCAGTACTTC,CASRELEVSQETQYF
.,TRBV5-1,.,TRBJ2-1,TGCGCCAGCAGCCAAGTTCGGACAACGGCCTACAATGAGCAGTTCTTC,CASSQVRTTAYNEQFF
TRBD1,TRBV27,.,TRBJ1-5,TGTGCCACCGGGAGACAGGGAAGCAATCAGCCCCAGCATTTT,CATGRQGSNQPQHF
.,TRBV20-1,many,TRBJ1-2,TGCAGTGCTAGAGATCGGACCAGGACAAACTATGGCTACACCTTC,CSARDRTRTNYGYTF
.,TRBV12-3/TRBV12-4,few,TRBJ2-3,TGTGCCAGCAGTTCGTGGCCAGATACGCAGTATTTT,CASSSWPDTQYF
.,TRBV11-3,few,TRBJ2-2,TGTGCCAGCAGCTTAAGGGAAGCGACCGGGGAGCTGTTTTTT,CASSLREATGELFF
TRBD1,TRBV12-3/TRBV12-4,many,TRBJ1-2,TGTGCCAGCCTGTACAGGGGCCCTCGGCTGGTCTATGGCTACACCTTC,CASLYRGPRLVYGYTF
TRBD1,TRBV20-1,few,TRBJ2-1,TGCAGTGCTACGACACGGACAGGAAACTACAATGAGCAGTTCTTC,CSATTRTGNYNEQFF
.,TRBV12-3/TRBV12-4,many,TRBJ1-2,TGTGCCAGCAGTCACGCCCTCACAGGGAATAGTGGCTACACCTTC,CASSHALTGNSGYTF
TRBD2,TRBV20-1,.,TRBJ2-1,TGCAGTGCTAGAGTCAGCGGGGGGGGGACTTACAATGAGCAGTTCTTC,CSARVSGGGTYNEQFF
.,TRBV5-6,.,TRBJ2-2,TGTGCCAGCAGCTCGGACAGCTTTCGCGGGGAGCTGTTTTTT,CASSSDSFRGELFF
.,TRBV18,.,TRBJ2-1,TGTGCCAGCTCACCACGGGGGGCCTACAATGAGCAGTTCTTC,CASSPRGAYNEQFF
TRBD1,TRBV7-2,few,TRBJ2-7,TGTGCCAGCAGCGGACGGGACAGGTTCTCCTACGAGCAGTACTTC,CASSGRDRFSYEQYF
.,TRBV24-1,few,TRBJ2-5,TGTGCCACCAGTGACCGGACCCCGGACCAAGAGACCCAGTACTTC,CATSDRTPDQETQYF
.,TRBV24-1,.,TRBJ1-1,TGTGCCACCAGTGACGCTCAGGGAGGTCACACTGAAGCTTTCTTT,CATSDAQGGHTEAFF
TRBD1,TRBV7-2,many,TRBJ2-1,TGTGCCAGCAGCGACCCCCTAGGGACAGCTTACAATGAGCAGTTCTTC,CASSDPLGTAYNEQFF
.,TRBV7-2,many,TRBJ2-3,TGTGCCAGCAGCCTACAGGGAGTAGAGCAGTATTTT,CASSLQGVEQYF
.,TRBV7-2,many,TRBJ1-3,TGTGCCAGCAGCTTCTATCCAGTCTCTGGAAACACCATATATTTT,CASSFYPVSGNTIYF
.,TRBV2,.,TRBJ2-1,TGTGCCAGCAGTGAGATCGAGGGTTGGGAGCAGTTCTTC,CASSEIEGWEQFF